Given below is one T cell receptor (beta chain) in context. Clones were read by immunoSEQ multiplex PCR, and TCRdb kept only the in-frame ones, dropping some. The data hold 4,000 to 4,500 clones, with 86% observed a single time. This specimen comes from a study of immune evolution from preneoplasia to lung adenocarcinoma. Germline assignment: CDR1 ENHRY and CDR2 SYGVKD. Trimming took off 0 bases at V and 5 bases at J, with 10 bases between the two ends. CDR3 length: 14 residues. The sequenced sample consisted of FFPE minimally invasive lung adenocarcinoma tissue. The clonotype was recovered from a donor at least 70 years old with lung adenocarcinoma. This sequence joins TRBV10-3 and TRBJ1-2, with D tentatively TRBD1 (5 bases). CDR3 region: CAISESETVYGYTF. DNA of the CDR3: TGTGCCATCAGTGAGTCGGAGACAGTGTATGGCTACACCTTC.